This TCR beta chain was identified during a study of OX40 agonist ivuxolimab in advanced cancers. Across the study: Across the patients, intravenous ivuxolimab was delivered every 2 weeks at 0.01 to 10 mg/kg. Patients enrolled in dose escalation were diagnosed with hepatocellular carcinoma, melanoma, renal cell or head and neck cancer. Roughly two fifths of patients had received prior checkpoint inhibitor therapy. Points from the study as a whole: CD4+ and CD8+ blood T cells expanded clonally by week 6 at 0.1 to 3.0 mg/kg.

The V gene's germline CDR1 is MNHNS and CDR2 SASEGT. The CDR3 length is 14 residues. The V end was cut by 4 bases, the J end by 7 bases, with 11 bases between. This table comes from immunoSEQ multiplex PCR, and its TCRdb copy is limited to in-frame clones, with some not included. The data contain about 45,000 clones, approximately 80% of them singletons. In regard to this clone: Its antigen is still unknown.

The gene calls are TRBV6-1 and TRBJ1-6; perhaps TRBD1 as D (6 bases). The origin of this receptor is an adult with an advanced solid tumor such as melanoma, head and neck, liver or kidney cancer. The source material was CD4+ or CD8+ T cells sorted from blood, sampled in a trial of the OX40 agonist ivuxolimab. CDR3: CASSGTGRNSPLHF. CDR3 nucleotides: TGTGCCAGCAGTGGCACAGGGCGGAATTCACCCCTCCACTTT.